The clone carrying this T cell receptor beta chain has ten or more counts. The data were obtained in a study of T-cell memory formation after mild COVID-19. There are 15 residues in the CDR3. Trimming took off 1 base at V and 5 bases at J, with 15 bases between the two ends. Looked up from germline, CDR1 is LGHNA and CDR2 is YNFKEQ. TCRdb processed the 5' RACE reads anew with MiXCR; each CDR3 protein has one entry. The data contain around 200,000 distinct CDR3 sequences, roughly 17% of them singletons. Sequenced sample: PBMCs or a T cell subset sorted from them (not recorded which). The rearrangement links TRBV4-2 to TRBJ2-7; tentatively, D is TRBD2 (7 bases). The sequence was obtained from an adult woman who had mild COVID-19 (a few samples of this study predate the infection). Cell type and time point are not known. The CDR3 is CASSQGGLGGHEQYF. DNA for the CDR3: TGTGCCAGCAGCCAAGGAGGTCTCGGGGGGCACGAGCAGTACTTC.